These T cell receptor beta chains were read from a single sample in a study of T-cell reconstitution after alpha-beta-depleted transplantation in children. TCRdb reanalysed the PCR reads using MiXCR and keeps one entry per CDR3 protein. Seen here are some 220,000 distinct CDR3 sequences, 11% observed once, and the top ten hold 28%. The sequenced sample was PBMCs, obtained before TCRalphabeta/CD19-depleted stem cell transplant. These receptors were obtained from a child under two years old with acute myeloid leukemia, due to receive a stem cell transplant. CDR3s include the opening cysteine and the closing phenylalanine or tryptophan. A D gene is named only where the DNA matches it firmly.

>TRBJ1-6|NA|TRBV7-8
CASSLGRFLRNSPLHF
>TRBJ2-7|NA|TRBV5-5
CASSLQGRAYEQYF
>TRBJ1-6|TRBD1|TRBV11-2
CASSPVGQGVNSPLHF
>TRBJ1-1|NA|TRBV7-2
CASSLAEGHTEAFF
>TRBJ2-7|NA|TRBV10-3
CAISGDSSYEQYF
>TRBJ2-5|NA|TRBV7-9
CASPSGAETQYF
>TRBJ1-1|TRBD1|TRBV23-1
CASSQSKTEEGDSLNTEAFF
>TRBJ2-3|NA|TRBV14
CASRPIRGRNTDTQYF
>TRBJ2-7|NA|TRBV6-5
CASSYSGTPPYEQYF
>TRBJ2-2|NA|TRBV20-1
CSALPRNTGELFF
>TRBJ1-6|TRBD1|TRBV19
CASTINRGRNSPLHF